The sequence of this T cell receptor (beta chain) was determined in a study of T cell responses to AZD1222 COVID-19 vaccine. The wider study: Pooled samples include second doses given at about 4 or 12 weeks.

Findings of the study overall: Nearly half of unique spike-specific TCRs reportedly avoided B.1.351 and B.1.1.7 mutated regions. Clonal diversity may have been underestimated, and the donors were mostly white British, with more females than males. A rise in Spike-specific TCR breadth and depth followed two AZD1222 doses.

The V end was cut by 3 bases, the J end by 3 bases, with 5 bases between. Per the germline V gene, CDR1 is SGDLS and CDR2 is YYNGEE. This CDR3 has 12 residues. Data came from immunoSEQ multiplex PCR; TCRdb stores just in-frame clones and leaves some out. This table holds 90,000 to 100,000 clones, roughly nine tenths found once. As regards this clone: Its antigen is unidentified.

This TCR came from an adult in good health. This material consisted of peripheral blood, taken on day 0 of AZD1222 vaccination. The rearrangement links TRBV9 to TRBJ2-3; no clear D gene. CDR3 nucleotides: TGTGCCAGCAGCGAATTAACAGATACGCAGTATTTT. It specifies CASSELTDTQYF.